What follows describes a single T cell receptor (beta chain). Germline lookup yields CDR1 ENHRY and CDR2 SYGVKD. Deletions cut 7 bases from V and 1 base from J, with 31 bases between. The CDR3 covers 20 residues. This record comes from a study of STAT5B mutations in CD4+ large granular lymphocyte leukemia. The table came from immunoSEQ multiplex PCR; TCRdb's copy has only in-frame clones and leaves some out. The sample lists approximately 35,000 clones, roughly 76% occurring once. Controls came from buffy coats of healthy blood donors. This chain connects TRBV10-3 to TRBJ1-1, with D possibly being TRBD1 (6 bases). This clonotype was sampled from a human donor in good health. Material: CD4+ T cells from blood buffy coats. The CDR3 bases are TGTGCCATCAAGCCGGTCGGGCGGGGGGGGCTCCGGAGAAGGAACACTGAAGCTTTCTTT. Protein: CAIKPVGRGGLRRRNTEAFF.